This TCR beta chain was recovered during a study of Tregs in tolerant kidney transplant recipients. The repertoire was sequenced with immunoSEQ multiplex PCR; TCRdb's copy has only in-frame clones and lacks some. This sample's clone table lists tens of thousands of clones. Recipients received nonmyeloablative bone marrow transplants from related graft donors, with transient mixed chimerism. Study outcomes and limitations: Expanding Tregs on activated donor B cells appeared to best identify donor-specific TCRbeta clones.

CDR3 length: 15 amino acids. V was clipped by 4 bases and J by 6 bases; unmatched bases: 6. The germline gives CDR1 SGHNT, CDR2 YYREEE (reference sequence). With regard to this clone: Its antigen is undetermined. The read ends 3 residues before the CDR3 terminus; that terminus is restored from the germline J gene.

The sample was CD4+ T cells from blood (PBMCs), taken 24 months after the transplant. This clonotype was sampled from a human patient who received a combined kidney and bone marrow transplant. Some T cells may have come from the graft donor. This chain connects TRBV5-4 to TRBJ2-1; the match to TRBD2 covers 11 bases. The DNA read from the CDR3 is TGTGCCAGCAGCCTAACTAGCGGGAGAGGCAATGAG. Residues: CASSLTSGRGNE. The full CDR3 reads CASSLTSGRGNEQFF.